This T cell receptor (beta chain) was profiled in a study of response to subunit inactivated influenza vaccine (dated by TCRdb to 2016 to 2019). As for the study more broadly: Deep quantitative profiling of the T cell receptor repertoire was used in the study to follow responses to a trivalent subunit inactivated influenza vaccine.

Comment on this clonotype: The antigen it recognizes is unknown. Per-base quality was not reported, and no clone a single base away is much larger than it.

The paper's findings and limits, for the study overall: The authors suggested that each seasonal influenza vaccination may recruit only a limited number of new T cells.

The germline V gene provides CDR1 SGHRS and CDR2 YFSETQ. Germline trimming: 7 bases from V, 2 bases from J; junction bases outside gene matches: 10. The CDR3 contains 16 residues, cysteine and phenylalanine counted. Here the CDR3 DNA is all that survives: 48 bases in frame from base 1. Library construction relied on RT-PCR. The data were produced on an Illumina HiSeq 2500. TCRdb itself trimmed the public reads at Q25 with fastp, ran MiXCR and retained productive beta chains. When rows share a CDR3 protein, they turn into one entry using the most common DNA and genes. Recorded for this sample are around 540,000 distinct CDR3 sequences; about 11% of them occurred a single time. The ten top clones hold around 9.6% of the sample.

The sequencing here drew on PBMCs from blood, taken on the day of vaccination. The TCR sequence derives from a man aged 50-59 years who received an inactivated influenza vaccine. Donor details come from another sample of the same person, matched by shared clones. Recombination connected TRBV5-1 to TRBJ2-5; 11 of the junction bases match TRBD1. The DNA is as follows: TGCGCCAGCGGAACCGGGACAGGGGGTCGTCAAGAGACCCAGTACTTC. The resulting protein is CASGTGTGGRQETQYF.